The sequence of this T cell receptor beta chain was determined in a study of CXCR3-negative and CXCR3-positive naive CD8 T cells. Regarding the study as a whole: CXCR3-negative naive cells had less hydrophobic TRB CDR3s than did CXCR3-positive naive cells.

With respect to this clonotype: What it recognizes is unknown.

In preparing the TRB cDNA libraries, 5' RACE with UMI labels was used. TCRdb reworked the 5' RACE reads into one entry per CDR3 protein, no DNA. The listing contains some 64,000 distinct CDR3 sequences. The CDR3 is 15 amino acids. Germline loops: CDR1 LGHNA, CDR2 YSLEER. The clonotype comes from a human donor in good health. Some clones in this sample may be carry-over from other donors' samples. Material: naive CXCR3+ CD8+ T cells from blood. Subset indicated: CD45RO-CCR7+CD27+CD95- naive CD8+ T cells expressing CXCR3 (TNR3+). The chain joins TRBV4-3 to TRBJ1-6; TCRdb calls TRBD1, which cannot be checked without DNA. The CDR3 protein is CASSLGQGLNSPLHF.